This T cell receptor beta chain came from a study of shared clonotypes between healthy human individuals. Study observations and caveats: Clonotype sharing across donors was expected to vary with sequencing depth. Tissue TCR repertoires likely differ from these blood-only repertoires.

Researchers divided each subset's genomic DNA evenly across several immunoSEQ plates. Profiling relied on immunoSEQ multiplex PCR, and the TCRdb table lists in-frame clones only, not all of them. The top ten clones hold 9.5% to 15% of a sample with about 560,000 clones, roughly 79% of them seen once. This clone occurred many times. Its antigen is as yet unknown. Trimming left V 5 bases short and J 3 bases short, with 16 bases between. The CDR3 is 15 residues long. CDR1 SGHTA and CDR2 FQGTGA come from the germline V gene. The chain links TRBV7-3 to TRBJ2-5; D might be TRBD1 (5 bases). Material for sequencing was PBMCs. This clonotype was obtained from a woman aged 40 to 50 in good health. Some clones in this sample may be carry-over from other donors' samples. As DNA, the CDR3 is TGTGCCAGCAGCACGACAGTTCCACCCGAAGAGACCCAGTACTTC. It encodes CASSTTVPPEETQYF.